This TCR beta chain was identified during a study of blood T cell repertoires in COVID-19. The assay was immunoSEQ multiplex PCR, and TCRdb's table has in-frame clones only and misses some. The sample records about 220,000 clones, around 84% being singletons. Germline CDR1 is SQVTM and CDR2 is ANQGSEA. V was pared by 4 bases and J by 3 bases, with 9 bases between. The CDR3 is 12 residues long. This sequence joins TRBV29-1 and TRBJ1-2, with D uncertain. The TCR comes from a man aged 25 to 45 with active or convalescent COVID-19. The sequenced sample consisted of peripheral blood. CDR3 region: CSVASQYYGYTF. The CDR3, as DNA: TGCAGCGTTGCTTCGCAGTACTATGGCTACACCTTC. Combining the CDR3 with reference TRBV29-1 and TRBJ1-2 gives the whole variable domain SAVISQKPSRDICQRGTSLTIQCQVDSQVTMMFWYRQQPGQSLTLIATANQGSEATYESGFVIDKFPISRPNLTFSTLTVSNMSPEDSSIYLCSVASQYYGYTFGSGTRLTVV.